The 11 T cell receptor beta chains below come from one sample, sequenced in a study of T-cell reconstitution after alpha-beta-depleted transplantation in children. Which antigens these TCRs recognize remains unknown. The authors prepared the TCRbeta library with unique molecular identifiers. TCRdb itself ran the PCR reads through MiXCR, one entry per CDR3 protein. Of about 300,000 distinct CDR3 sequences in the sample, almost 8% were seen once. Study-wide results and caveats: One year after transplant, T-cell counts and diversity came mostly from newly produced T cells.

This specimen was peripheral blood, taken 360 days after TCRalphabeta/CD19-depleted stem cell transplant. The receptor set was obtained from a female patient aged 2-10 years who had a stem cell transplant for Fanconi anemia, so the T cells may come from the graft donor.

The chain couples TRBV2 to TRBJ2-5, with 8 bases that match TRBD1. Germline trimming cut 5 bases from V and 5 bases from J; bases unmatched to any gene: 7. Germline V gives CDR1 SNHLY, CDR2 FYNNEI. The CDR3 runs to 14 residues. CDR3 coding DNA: TGTGCCAGCAGTAACCGCTGGGACAGGGAGACCCAGTACTTC. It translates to CASSNRWDRETQYF.

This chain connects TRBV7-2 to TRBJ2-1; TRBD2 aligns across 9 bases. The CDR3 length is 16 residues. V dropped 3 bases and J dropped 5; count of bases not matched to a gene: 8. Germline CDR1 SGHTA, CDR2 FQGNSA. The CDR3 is CTSSFSSGLANNEQFF. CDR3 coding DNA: TGTACCAGCAGCTTTTCTTCCGGACTAGCGAACAATGAGCAGTTCTTC.

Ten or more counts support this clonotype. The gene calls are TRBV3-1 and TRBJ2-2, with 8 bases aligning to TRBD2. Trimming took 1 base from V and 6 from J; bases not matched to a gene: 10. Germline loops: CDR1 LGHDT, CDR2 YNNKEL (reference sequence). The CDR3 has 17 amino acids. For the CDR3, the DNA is TGTGCCAGCAGCCAAGTTGCCAGCGGGAGAAGGGCCGGGGAGCTGTTTTTT. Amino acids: CASSQVASGRRAGELFF. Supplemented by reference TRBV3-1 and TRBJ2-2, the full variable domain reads DTAVSQTPKYLVTQMGNDKSIKCEQNLGHDTMYWYKQDSKKFLKIMFSYNNKELIINETVPNRFSPKSPDKAHLNLHINSLELGDSAVYFCASSQVASGRRAGELFFGEGSRLTVL.

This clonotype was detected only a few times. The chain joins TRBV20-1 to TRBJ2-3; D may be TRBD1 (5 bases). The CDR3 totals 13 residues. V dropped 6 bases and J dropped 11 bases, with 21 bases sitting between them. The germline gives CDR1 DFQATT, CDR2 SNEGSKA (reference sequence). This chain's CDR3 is CSAPSPFSQGQYF. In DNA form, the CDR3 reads TGCAGTGCCCCCTCCCCATTCTCCCAGGGGCAGTATTTT.

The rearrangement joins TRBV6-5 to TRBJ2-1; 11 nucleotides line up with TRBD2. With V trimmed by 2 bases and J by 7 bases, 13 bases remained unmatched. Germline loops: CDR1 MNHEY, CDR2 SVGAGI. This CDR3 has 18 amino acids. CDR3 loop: CASSYPRLAGLRANEQFF. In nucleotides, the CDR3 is TGTGCCAGCAGTTACCCGCGACTAGCGGGGTTAAGGGCTAATGAGCAGTTCTTC.

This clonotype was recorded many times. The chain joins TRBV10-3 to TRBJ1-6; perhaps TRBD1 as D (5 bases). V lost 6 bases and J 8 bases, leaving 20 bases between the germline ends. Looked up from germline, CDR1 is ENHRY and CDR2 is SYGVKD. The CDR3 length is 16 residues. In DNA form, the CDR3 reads TGTGCCATCAGGACCGGACAATTCCCAAGGGATTCACCCCTCCACTTT. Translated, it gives CAIRTGQFPRDSPLHF.

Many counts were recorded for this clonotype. The CDR3 reads CASRFTGGGTEAFF. CDR3 coding DNA: TGTGCCAGCAGATTCACGGGCGGTGGCACTGAAGCTTTCTTT. V usage is TRBV7-2 and J usage is TRBJ1-1; D is uncertain. The CDR3 runs 14 residues. Germline CDR1 reads SGHTA; CDR2 reads FQGNSA. V was trimmed by 6 bases and J by 4 bases, leaving 15 bases between them. Full variable domain (missing parts from reference TRBV7-2 and TRBJ1-1): GAGVSQSPSNKVTEKGKDVELRCDPISGHTALYWYRQSLGQGLEFLIYFQGNSAPDKSGLPSDRFSAERTGGSVSTLTIQRTQQEDSAVYLCASRFTGGGTEAFFGQGTRLTVV.

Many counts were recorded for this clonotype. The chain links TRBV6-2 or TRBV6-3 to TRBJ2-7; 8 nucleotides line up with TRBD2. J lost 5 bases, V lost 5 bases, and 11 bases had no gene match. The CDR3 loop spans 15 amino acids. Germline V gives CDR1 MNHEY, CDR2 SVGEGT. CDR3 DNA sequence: TGTGCCAGCAGTCGAATAGCGGGGAGAGGCCACGAGCAGTACTTC. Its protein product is CASSRIAGRGHEQYF.

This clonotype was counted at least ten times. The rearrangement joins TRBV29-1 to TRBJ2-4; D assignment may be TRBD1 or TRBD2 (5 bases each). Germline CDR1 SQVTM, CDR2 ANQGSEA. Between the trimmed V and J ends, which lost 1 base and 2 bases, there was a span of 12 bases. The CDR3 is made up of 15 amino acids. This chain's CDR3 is CSVEGSGATKNIQYF. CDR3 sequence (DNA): TGCAGCGTTGAAGGATCCGGGGCGACCAAAAACATTCAGTACTTC.

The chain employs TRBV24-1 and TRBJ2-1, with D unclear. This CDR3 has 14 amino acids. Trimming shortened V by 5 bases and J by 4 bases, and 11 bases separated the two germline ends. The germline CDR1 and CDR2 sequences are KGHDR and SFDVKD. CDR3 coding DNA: TGTGCCACCAGTGCCCACTCCCGTTACAATGAGCAGTTCTTC. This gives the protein CATSAHSRYNEQFF.

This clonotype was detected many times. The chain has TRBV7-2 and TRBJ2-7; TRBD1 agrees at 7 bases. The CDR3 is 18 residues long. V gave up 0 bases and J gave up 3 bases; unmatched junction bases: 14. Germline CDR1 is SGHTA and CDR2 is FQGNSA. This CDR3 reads CASSLAGGRYRGHYEQYF. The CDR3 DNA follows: TGTGCCAGCAGCTTAGCAGGGGGCCGGTACAGGGGACACTACGAGCAGTACTTC.